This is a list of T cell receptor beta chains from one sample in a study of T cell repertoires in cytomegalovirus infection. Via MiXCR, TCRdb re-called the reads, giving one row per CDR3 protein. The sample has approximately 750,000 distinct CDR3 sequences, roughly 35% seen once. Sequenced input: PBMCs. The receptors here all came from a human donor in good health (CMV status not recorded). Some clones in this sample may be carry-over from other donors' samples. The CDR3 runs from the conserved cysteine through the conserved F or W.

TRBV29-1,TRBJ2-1,CSVAAGAHEQFF
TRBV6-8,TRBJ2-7,CASSTLAGGPTHEQYF
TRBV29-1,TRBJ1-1,CSVDSPTEAFF
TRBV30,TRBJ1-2,CALIVAYGYTF
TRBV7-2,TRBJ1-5,CASSRGGQRNQPQHF
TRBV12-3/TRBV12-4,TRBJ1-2,CASSTLTGKSGYTF
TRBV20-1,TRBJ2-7,CSARGGRGFSYEQYF
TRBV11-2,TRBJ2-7,CASSSQSYEQYF
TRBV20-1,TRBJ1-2,CSASPGMSGYTF
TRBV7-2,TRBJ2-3,CASIPLRGTDTQYF
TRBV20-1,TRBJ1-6,CSAILQGGVYNSPLHF
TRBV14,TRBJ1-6,CASSQGDNYNSPLHF
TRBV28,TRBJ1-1,CASNTGKGTEAFF
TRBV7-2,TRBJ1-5,CASSLAGPSSNQPQHF
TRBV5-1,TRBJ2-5,CASSLGRTGSGQETQYF
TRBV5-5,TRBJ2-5,CASSFPVPGQQETQYF
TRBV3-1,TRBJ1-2,CASSLTTGRYGYTF
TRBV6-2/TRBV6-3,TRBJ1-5,CASSSQGPRNQPQHF
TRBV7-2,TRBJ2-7,CASSLVASGINEQYF
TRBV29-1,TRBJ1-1,CSVEDQVTGAIEAFF
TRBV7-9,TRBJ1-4,CASSLARATNEKLFF
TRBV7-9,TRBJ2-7,CASSLGLPTFYEQYF
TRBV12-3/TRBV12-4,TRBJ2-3,CASSFSTQYF
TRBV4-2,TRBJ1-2,CASSQDDAAGAGYTF
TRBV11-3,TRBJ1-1,CASTSREGDFEAFF
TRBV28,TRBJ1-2,CASLEGAGYGYTF
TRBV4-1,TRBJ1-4,CASSLHGQGRNEKLFF
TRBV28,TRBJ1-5,CASSPQQGAKPQHF